This is a list of T cell receptor beta chains from one sample in a study of T-cell memory formation after mild COVID-19. TCRdb ran MiXCR on the 5' RACE reads and lists one entry per CDR3 protein. The sample yields fewer than 650,000 distinct CDR3 sequences, roughly 22% seen once. Sequenced material: PBMCs or a T cell subset sorted from them (not recorded which). The receptors originated from an adult woman who had mild COVID-19 (a few samples of this study predate the infection). Cell type and time point are not known. Both conserved end residues are part of each CDR3. The D gene is left open where the match is weak. Clone sizes are given selectively: once, few, many, or a class where the clone is expanded.

J | size | D | V | length | DNA | CDR3
TRBJ1-1 | many | . | TRBV5-1 | 14 | TGCGCCAGCAGCCCGGGACACCTAAACACTGAAGCTTTCTTT | CASSPGHLNTEAFF
TRBJ2-5 | many | TRBD1 | TRBV20-1 | 13 | TGCAGTGCACCCACAGGGGGCGTAGAGACCCAGTACTTC | CSAPTGGVETQYF
TRBJ2-1 | many | . | TRBV6-5 | 17 | TGTGCCAGCAGACCGTTGACAGGAATTGGAATTTACAATGAGCAGTTCTTC | CASRPLTGIGIYNEQFF
TRBJ1-1 | many | . | TRBV20-1 | 14 | TGCAGTGCTCCCACCACAGGGAAACGAACTGAAGCTTTCTTT | CSAPTTGKRTEAFF
TRBJ1-1 | . | . | TRBV4-1 | 14 | TGCGCCAGCAGCCAAGAAGGACTGAACACTGAAGCTTTCTTT | CASSQEGLNTEAFF
TRBJ2-1 | few | TRBD1 | TRBV29-1 | 13 | TGCAGCGTCCGGCGTACAGGGGACGATGAGCAGTTCTTC | CSVRRTGDDEQFF
TRBJ2-3 | few | TRBD1 | TRBV5-1 | 15 | TGCGCCAGCAGCTTCGCCAGGGGGCTGACAGATACGCAGTATTTT | CASSFARGLTDTQYF
TRBJ1-2 | . | . | TRBV14 | 13 | TGTGCCAGCAGCCAAGAAAGAAGCTATGGCTACACCTTC | CASSQERSYGYTF
TRBJ2-3 | . | TRBD2 | TRBV9 | 15 | TGTGCCAGCAGCGCATACCCAGCGGGAGGAGATACGCAGTATTTT | CASSAYPAGGDTQYF
TRBJ2-7 | few | TRBD1 | TRBV27 | 15 | TGTGCCAGCAGTTACACGGGACAGAGCTCCTACGAGCAGTACTTC | CASSYTGQSSYEQYF
TRBJ2-5 | once | TRBD2 | TRBV6-1 | 15 | TGTGCCAGCAGTGGAAGGACTAGCGGACAAGAGACCCAGTACTTC | CASSGRTSGQETQYF
TRBJ2-1 | . | . | TRBV12-3/TRBV12-4 | 13 | TGTGCCAGCAGGTTATATGGGAACAATGAGCAGTTCTTC | CASRLYGNNEQFF
TRBJ2-1 | . | . | TRBV6-5 | 16 | TGTGCCAGCAGCCGGACCACAGGTAGCTCCTACAATGAGCAGTTCTTC | CASSRTTGSSYNEQFF
TRBJ2-1 | few | . | TRBV4-1 | 15 | TGCGCCAGCAGCCAAGAGTTGCCCGGGAACAATGAGCAGTTCTTC | CASSQELPGNNEQFF
TRBJ2-7 | few | . | TRBV3-1 | 14 | TGTGCCAGCAGCCAAGCCCTGATAGTGGGCGAGCAGTACTTC | CASSQALIVGEQYF
TRBJ2-3 | once | . | TRBV5-1 | 14 | TGCGCCAGCACCGCGGGCCGTACAGCGGATACGCAGTATTTT | CASTAGRTADTQYF
TRBJ2-7 | many | TRBD1 | TRBV4-1 | 15 | TGCGCCAGCAGCCACGATTGGACAGGGGTGGGCGAGCAGTACTTC | CASSHDWTGVGEQYF
TRBJ2-7 | . | . | TRBV4-2 | 15 | TGTGCCGGCAGCCAAGATTGGCAGACGCAGGACGAGCAGTACTTC | CAGSQDWQTQDEQYF
TRBJ2-2 | . | . | TRBV6-2/TRBV6-3 | 12 | TGTGCCAGCGCCGACCCCACCGGGGAGCTGTTTTTT | CASADPTGELFF
TRBJ1-2 | . | TRBD1 | TRBV5-1 | 15 | TGCGCCAGCAGCCAAGAGGGACAGGGATTCTATGGCTACACCTTC | CASSQEGQGFYGYTF
TRBJ2-3 | . | . | TRBV10-3 | 12 | TGTGCCATCAGGGACCTCACAGATACGCAGTATTTT | CAIRDLTDTQYF
TRBJ2-3 | few | TRBD1 | TRBV19 | 18 | TGTGCCAGTAAAGGGGGCAGGGACAGGTTACTCCGGGCAGATACGCAGTATTTT | CASKGGRDRLLRADTQYF
TRBJ2-7 | few | . | TRBV11-3 | 15 | TGTGCCAGCAGCTTAGGGCGCGGGGCGTCCTACGAGCAGTACTTC | CASSLGRGASYEQYF
TRBJ1-6 | few | . | TRBV14 | 13 | TGTGCCAGCAGCCAAGACCGTAATTCACCCCTCCACTTT | CASSQDRNSPLHF
TRBJ2-7 | . | . | TRBV18 | 13 | TGTGCCAGCTCACCCGGGGCCACCTACGAGCAGTACTTC | CASSPGATYEQYF
TRBJ2-1 | . | . | TRBV24-1 | 12 | TGTGCCACCAGTGTTGCGGGGGCCACGCAGTTCTTC | CATSVAGATQFF
TRBJ1-2 | . | . | TRBV24-1 | 13 | TGTGCCACCAGTGGTGGCAGCGGGTATGGCTACACCTTC | CATSGGSGYGYTF
TRBJ1-1 | many | . | TRBV29-1 | 11 | TGCAGCGCCTCAGAAAACACTGAAGCTTTCTTT | CSASENTEAFF
TRBJ1-6 | . | TRBD1 | TRBV15 | 15 | TGTGCCACCAGCAGAGACTTCGGGACAGGGGCACCCCTCCACTTT | CATSRDFGTGAPLHF
TRBJ1-5 | . | . | TRBV12-3/TRBV12-4 | 15 | TGTGCCAGCAGTTGGACGGGAGTTGGAGGTCAGCCCCAGCATTTT | CASSWTGVGGQPQHF
TRBJ1-1 | few | . | TRBV25-1 | 13 | TGTGCCAGCAGTGTACCCGGGGGAACTGAAGCTTTCTTT | CASSVPGGTEAFF
TRBJ2-7 | few | . | TRBV27 | 15 | TGTGCCAGCAGTTCAGCGGCCCTTCGGGTAGACGAGCAGTACTTC | CASSSAALRVDEQYF
TRBJ1-5 | many | TRBD1 | TRBV12-3/TRBV12-4 | 15 | TGTGCCAGCAGTATGGGACAGGCAGTCAATCAGCCCCAGCATTTT | CASSMGQAVNQPQHF
TRBJ2-7 | . | TRBD2 | TRBV20-1 | 16 | TGCAGTGCTAGAGGGTCGAGCGGGAGTGTAGTCTACGAGCAGTACTTC | CSARGSSGSVVYEQYF
TRBJ2-7 | . | . | TRBV4-3 | 17 | TGCGCCAGCAGCCAAGATAACCTAGCTGAGGGGGGCTACGAGCAGTACTTC | CASSQDNLAEGGYEQYF
TRBJ1-2 | few | . | TRBV7-2 | 13 | TGTGCCAGCAGCCCCCGACAGGCCTATGGCTACACCTTC | CASSPRQAYGYTF
TRBJ1-2 | once | . | TRBV14 | 13 | TGTGCCAGCAGCGGACAGCTGAACTATGGCTACACCTTC | CASSGQLNYGYTF
TRBJ2-3 | . | TRBD1 | TRBV9 | 15 | TGTGCCAGCACCCGACAGGGGTTGAACACAGATACGCAGTATTTT | CASTRQGLNTDTQYF
TRBJ2-1 | once | TRBD1 | TRBV7-6 | 15 | TGTGCCAGCAGCCCCCGGGACAGGGGGCTTGGTGAGCAGTTCTTC | CASSPRDRGLGEQFF
TRBJ2-7 | few | . | TRBV6-2/TRBV6-3 | 16 | TGTGCCAGCAGCTCCTTGGGGGTGCCGCCCCTTGACGAGCAGTACTTC | CASSSLGVPPLDEQYF
TRBJ1-1 | few | . | TRBV29-1 | 13 | TGCAGCGCACGGACGACCCCGAACACTGAAGCTTTCTTT | CSARTTPNTEAFF
TRBJ1-1 | few | . | TRBV14 | 13 | TGTGCCAGCAAAACCACGGGGGCCCTTGAAGCTTTCTTT | CASKTTGALEAFF
TRBJ1-2 | . | . | TRBV7-2 | 14 | TGTGCCAGCAGCTTAGGGCGAATGAACTATGGCTACACCTTC | CASSLGRMNYGYTF
TRBJ2-5 | . | TRBD1 | TRBV3-1 | 19 | TGTGCCAGCAGCCAAGATGGTTTAAACCGTCGACAGGGCCAAGAGACCCAGTACTTC | CASSQDGLNRRQGQETQYF
TRBJ2-2 | . | TRBD1 | TRBV7-3 | 15 | TGTGCCAGCAGCCCATGGACAGGGAACACCGGGGAGCTGTTTTTT | CASSPWTGNTGELFF
TRBJ2-5 | many | . | TRBV12-3/TRBV12-4 | 12 | TGTGCCAGCAGGACGGCCCCAGGGTTCCAGTACTTC | CASRTAPGFQYF
TRBJ1-1 | . | . | TRBV7-9 | 14 | TGTGCCAGCAGCACACAGGGTACGGACACTGAAGCTTTCTTT | CASSTQGTDTEAFF
TRBJ2-7 | few | . | TRBV11-3 | 15 | TGTGCCAGCAGTCCCGCGGTTTTGAATTGGTACGAGCAGTACTTC | CASSPAVLNWYEQYF
TRBJ1-1 | few | . | TRBV29-1 | 13 | TGCAGCGCTACCAGGGAAATTTACACTGAAGCTTTCTTT | CSATREIYTEAFF